The 28 T cell receptor beta chains given below trace back to one sample, sequenced in a study of control samples from healthy donors and cancer patients. Generated by immunoSEQ multiplex PCR, the TCRdb table keeps only in-frame clones and is missing some. This sample has about 160,000 clones, with around nine tenths found just once. Sequencing input: blood. Receptor source: a man aged 25-45 years in good health.

Here the CDR3 reads CASSPWDPNSGNTIYF. The DNA for the CDR3 is TGTGCCAGCAGCCCCTGGGACCCCAACTCTGGAAACACCATATATTTT. The chain is built from TRBV5-6 and TRBJ1-3; a possible D gene is TRBD1 (5 bases). CDR1 is SGHDT and CDR2 is YYEEEE in the germline V gene. The CDR3 runs to 16 residues. Trimming removed 4 bases from V and 0 bases from J, with 14 bases in between.

This chain uses TRBV19 with TRBJ1-4; no definite D call. There are 15 residues in the CDR3. Germline V CDR1 and CDR2: LNHDA, SQIVND (reference sequence). V dropped 5 bases and J dropped 6 bases, with 16 bases sitting between them. The CDR3 reads CASSSPSPRDEKLFF. The CDR3 DNA reads TGTGCCAGTAGTTCGCCCTCCCCAAGGGATGAAAAACTGTTTTTT.

This clone showed up just once. The chain is built from TRBV27 and TRBJ1-5; 9 positions agree with TRBD1. Germline CDR1 is MNHEY and CDR2 is SMNVEV (reference sequence). The V gene end was trimmed by 4 bases and the J gene end by 6 bases; junction bases not matched to a gene: 7. The CDR3 consists of 15 residues. The CDR3 here is CASSSSTGGSQPQHF. CDR3 DNA sequence: TGTGCCAGCAGTTCTTCCACAGGGGGCTCTCAGCCCCAGCATTTT.

The gene calls are TRBV27 and TRBJ2-7, with D tentatively TRBD1 (5 bases). Trimming cost V 4 bases and J 2 bases, with 12 bases left between them. This CDR3 contains 14 residues. Germline-derived CDR1 and CDR2 are MNHEY and SMNVEV (reference sequence). The CDR3 loop is CASSSKGITYEQYF. The CDR3 coding sequence is TGTGCCAGCAGTTCTAAGGGGATCACCTACGAGCAGTACTTC.

The chain uses TRBV2 and TRBJ1-6; D gene unclear. The CDR3 contains 15 residues. In germline, CDR1 is SNHLY, CDR2 FYNNEI. Between the trimmed V and J ends, which lost 3 bases and 8 bases, there was a span of 14 bases. Here the CDR3 reads CASSDAAAQDSPLHF. CDR3 sequence (DNA): TGTGCCAGCAGTGATGCGGCGGCCCAGGATTCACCCCTCCACTTT.

The genes are TRBV2 and TRBJ2-7; TRBD2 matches at 9 bases. Looked up from germline, CDR1 is SNHLY and CDR2 is FYNNEI. The CDR3 consists of 15 residues. The trim removed 9 bases at V and 0 bases at J, leaving 9 bases unmatched. CDR3 sequence: CASLLAGASSYEQYF. The CDR3 coding sequence is TGTGCCAGTCTTTTAGCGGGGGCGAGCTCCTACGAGCAGTACTTC.

In its sample, this clone was seen a few times. This chain joins TRBV29-1 and TRBJ2-1, with 10 bases lining up with TRBD1. Germline assignment: CDR1 SQVTM and CDR2 ANQGSEA. J was trimmed by 15 bases and V by 5 bases; bases with no gene match: 7. The length of the CDR3 is 11 residues. The CDR3 DNA is TGCAGCGTTCTGGAGTGGGACAGGGGGTTCTTC. The encoded protein is CSVLEWDRGFF.

This chain links TRBV15 with TRBJ2-3; either TRBD1 or TRBD2 may supply D (5 bases each). Germline V gives CDR1 LNHNV, CDR2 YYDKDF (reference sequence). V was trimmed by 0 bases and J by 2 bases, leaving 9 bases between them. The CDR3 consists of 15 residues. The CDR3 is CATSRDGGITDTQYF. CDR3 coding DNA: TGTGCCACCAGCAGAGATGGGGGAATCACAGATACGCAGTATTTT.

The chain links TRBV5-4 to TRBJ2-5; D may be TRBD1 or TRBD2 (6 bases each). CDR1 is SGHNT and CDR2 is YYREEE in the germline V gene (reference sequence). The CDR3 is 15 amino acids. Trimming removed 0 bases from V and 1 base from J, with 10 bases in between. The CDR3: CASSLVTGAQETQYF. For the CDR3, the DNA is TGTGCCAGCAGCTTGGTAACGGGGGCCCAAGAGACCCAGTACTTC.

The chain recombines TRBV28 with TRBJ1-3; D unclear. Trimming removed 6 bases from V and 0 bases from J, with 9 bases in between. Germline V gene lookup returns CDR1 MDHEN and CDR2 SYDVKM. The CDR3 extends over 14 amino acids. CDR3 sequence reads: CASSLTGSGNTIYF. In nucleotides, the CDR3 is TGTGCCAGCAGCCTGACGGGCTCTGGAAACACCATATATTTT.

This sequence joins TRBV28 and TRBJ1-4, with unresolved D. This CDR3 has 12 residues. CDR1 MDHEN and CDR2 SYDVKM come from the germline V gene. The V end lost 6 bases, the J end lost 4 bases, and 6 bases lay between the germline ends. The CDR3 DNA is TGTGCCAGCAGGGGCAGTAATGAAAAACTGTTTTTT. This codes for CASRGSNEKLFF.

On this clone itself: The same CDR3 also results from other DNA sequences found in this sample. The chain carries TRBV18 and TRBJ1-6, with 9 bases lining up with TRBD1. V lost 2 bases to trimming and J lost 7 bases; unmatched junction nucleotides: 0. The germline V gene encodes CDR1 KGHSH and CDR2 LQKENI. The CDR3 is made up of 14 amino acids. This chain's CDR3 is CASSPGTGNSPLHF. In DNA, the CDR3 is TGTGCCAGCTCACCAGGGACAGGGAATTCACCCCTCCACTTT.

The rearrangement uses TRBV5-6 and TRBJ2-1; tentatively, D is TRBD2 (6 bases). Germline V CDR1 and CDR2: SGHDT, YYEEEE. The V and J ends lost 0 bases and 6 bases respectively, with 16 bases between them. The CDR3 spans 16 residues. The CDR3 here is CASSLVGSGVFNEQFF. CDR3 DNA: TGTGCCAGCAGCTTGGTAGGGTCGGGAGTATTCAATGAGCAGTTCTTC.

The V and J genes are TRBV14 and TRBJ2-1; possible D gene TRBD1, 6 bases. CDR1 is SGHDN, CDR2 FVKESK, per germline. This CDR3 spans 16 amino acids. The germline V and J ends were trimmed by 0 bases and 7 bases, with 16 bases remaining between them. The CDR3 sequence: CASSQEDALGGNEQFF. The CDR3 bases are TGTGCCAGCAGCCAAGAAGACGCCTTAGGGGGAAATGAGCAGTTCTTC.

V usage is TRBV2 and J usage is TRBJ1-2, with D possibly being TRBD1 (5 bases). Trimming pared 7 bases from V and 8 bases from J, leaving 17 bases between. This CDR3 spans 13 amino acids. CDR1 is SNHLY and CDR2 is FYNNEI in the germline V gene. The CDR3 sequence: CASKGLSVEGYTF. CDR3 in DNA: TGTGCCAGCAAGGGGCTCTCGGTGGAAGGCTACACCTTC.

The genes are TRBV4-1 and TRBJ2-1, with 10 bases aligning to TRBD2. The CDR3 length is 15 residues. The ends lost 6 bases at V and 9 bases at J; junction bases unmatched: 11. Per the germline V gene, CDR1 is MGHRA and CDR2 is YSYEKL. DNA of the CDR3: TGCGCCAGCAGACGGGGAAGCGGGAGGGAGGGTGAGCAGTTCTTC. Protein product: CASRRGSGREGEQFF.

The rearrangement links TRBV28 to TRBJ1-1; D not certain. CDR3 size: 11 residues. Looked up from germline, CDR1 is MDHEN and CDR2 is SYDVKM. The V and J ends lost 5 bases and 5 bases respectively, with 6 bases between them. The CDR3 protein is CASSRSTEAFF. Here the CDR3 DNA reads TGTGCCAGCAGTCGGTCGACTGAAGCTTTCTTT.

This clone was seen only once. The chain has TRBV5-1 and TRBJ1-1; unclear D gene. The V gene's germline CDR1 is SGHRS and CDR2 YFSETQ. V dropped 0 bases and J dropped 10 bases, with 19 bases sitting between them. The CDR3 has 15 residues. The CDR3 nucleotides are TGCGCCAGCAGCTTGGAACCACCTCTAGGAGAAGGAGCTTTCTTT. Residues: CASSLEPPLGEGAFF.

This clone was seen just once. The chain combines TRBV6-4 with TRBJ2-1; either TRBD1 or TRBD2 may supply D (5 bases each). V was shortened by 1 base and J by 6 bases, with 10 bases between the two germline ends. There are 14 residues in the CDR3. CDR1 and CDR2 (germline): MRHNA, SNTAGT. In DNA, the CDR3 is TGTGCCAGCAGTGACTGGACTGGGGCCAATGAGCAGTTCTTC. It yields the protein CASSDWTGANEQFF.

In nucleotides, the CDR3 is TGTGCCATCAGAGGAGAGCAGGGCCTTAATTCACCCCTCCACTTT. Amino acid sequence: CAIRGEQGLNSPLHF. The chain links TRBV10-3 to TRBJ1-6, with a weak D call TRBD1 (5 bases). Germline CDR1 reads ENHRY; CDR2 reads SYGVKD. Between the trimmed V and J ends, which lost 6 bases and 6 bases, there was a span of 15 bases. The CDR3 contains 15 residues.

The V and J genes are TRBV24-1 and TRBJ1-5; TRBD1 aligns across 7 bases. The CDR3 consists of 15 residues. CDR1 is KGHDR, CDR2 SFDVKD, per germline. The J segment lost 5 bases and the V segment lost 3 bases, leaving 6 bases of the junction unmatched. The CDR3 sequence: CATSDHQGGDQPQHF. In DNA, the CDR3 is TGTGCCACCAGTGATCATCAGGGGGGCGATCAGCCCCAGCATTTT.

The rearrangement uses TRBV9 and TRBJ1-3, with D perhaps TRBD1 (6 bases). V was pared by 3 bases and J by 4 bases, with 17 bases between. The CDR3 spans 16 residues. Per the germline V gene, CDR1 is SGDLS and CDR2 is YYNGEE. In nucleotides, the CDR3 is TGTGCCAGCAGCGCCACAGGGAGAAAAGACGGAAACACCATATATTTT. This encodes CASSATGRKDGNTIYF.

The chain uses TRBV4-3 and TRBJ1-5, with unresolved D. Trimming shortened V by 0 bases and J by 7 bases, and 7 bases separated the two germline ends. Germline CDR1 reads LGHNA; CDR2 reads YSLEER. CDR3 length equals 13 residues. The chain's CDR3 is CASSQEGRQPQHF. The CDR3 region has the DNA TGCGCCAGCAGCCAAGAAGGGAGACAGCCCCAGCATTTT.

The rearrangement links TRBV5-5 to TRBJ1-2; no reliable D call. Germline V CDR1 and CDR2: SGHKS, YYEKEE (reference sequence). With 0 bases removed from V and 7 bases from J, the gap between germline ends came to 7 bases. The CDR3 is 12 residues long. The DNA for the CDR3 is TGTGCCAGCAGCTTGGAAGGGAGTGGCTACACCTTC. Translated, it gives CASSLEGSGYTF.

This clone was seen only a few times. The chain uses TRBV6-5 and TRBJ2-7, with TRBD1 as a possible D gene (8 bases). V was clipped by 6 bases and J by 2 bases, with 17 bases between them. The CDR3 totals 15 residues. Germline loops: CDR1 MNHEY, CDR2 SVGAGI. Here the CDR3 DNA reads TGTGCCAGCAGGGCTACAGGGGGAGGGACCTACGAGCAGTACTTC. Protein product: CASRATGGGTYEQYF.

The chain recombines TRBV25-1 with TRBJ2-1, with unresolved D. The V and J ends lost 0 bases and 5 bases respectively, with 8 bases between them. CDR3 length equals 14 residues. Per the germline V gene, CDR1 is MGHDK and CDR2 is SYGVNS. For the CDR3, the DNA is TGTGCCAGCAGTGAATATATTGAGGACAATGAGCAGTTCTTC. Protein product: CASSEYIEDNEQFF.

This clone was seen only a few times. Other DNA sequences in this sample translate to the same CDR3. This chain joins TRBV19 and TRBJ1-5, with 7 bases lining up with TRBD1. The J segment lost 2 bases and the V segment lost 7 bases, leaving 5 bases of the junction unmatched. The CDR3 has 14 amino acids. Germline values: CDR1 LNHDA, CDR2 SQIVND (reference sequence). CDR3 in amino acids: CASNRGEGNQPQHF. CDR3 nucleotides: TGTGCCAGTAACAGGGGTGAGGGCAATCAGCCCCAGCATTTT. Filled out from reference TRBV19 and TRBJ1-5, the complete variable domain reads DGGITQSPKYLFRKEGQNVTLSCEQNLNHDAMYWYRQDPGQGLRLIYYSQIVNDFQKGDIAEGYSVSREKKESFPLTVTSAQKNPTAFYLCASNRGEGNQPQHFGDGTRLSIL.

This rearrangement joins TRBV9 to TRBJ2-3; no firm D call. Germline V CDR1 and CDR2: SGDLS, YYNGEE. Trimming took 4 bases from V and 1 from J, leaving 4 bases between them. The CDR3 sequence is 12 residues long. The CDR3 bases are TGTGCCAGCAGCTCCCGCACAGATACGCAGTATTTT. It yields the protein CASSSRTDTQYF.